The entry below gives a single TCR beta chain sequence along with its context. Its matching antigen is unknown. The sample is drawn from a study of PD-1 blockade in classical Hodgkin lymphoma. Study-wide points: Patients with a complete response exhibited baseline diversity comparable to newly diagnosed patients. Repertoire differences have undefined causes, possibly disease activity or prior therapy. Newly diagnosed patients reportedly trailed healthy donors in baseline TCR diversity.

Time point meaning: cycle 4 day 1 (C4D1), after five to seven weeks of nivolumab. Relapse was seen in all patients after autologous stem cell transplantation, and brentuximab vedotin exposure was variable. Complete response, partial response or progressive disease constituted the best responses recorded. The table came from immunoSEQ multiplex PCR; TCRdb's copy has only in-frame clones and leaves some out. The sample records around 60,000 clones, about 90% being singletons. The source was peripheral blood mononuclear cells (PBMCs), collected before the fourth cycle of nivolumab. The source is a human donor with classical Hodgkin lymphoma.

In DNA form, the CDR3 reads TGTGCCAGCAGCTTAGAGTTTGGTAGCGGGGGGGCTAATGAGCAGTTCTTC. This codes for CASSLEFGSGGANEQFF. This chain joins TRBV11-3 and TRBJ2-1; 11 bases line up with TRBD2. CDR1 is SGHNT and CDR2 is YENEEA in the germline V gene. CDR3 length: 17 amino acids. The V and J ends lost 0 bases and 7 bases, in that order; junction bases with no gene match: 8.